This is a list of T cell receptor beta chains from one sample in a study of T cells after yellow fever vaccination. TCRdb processed the 5' RACE reads anew with MiXCR; each CDR3 protein has one entry. This sample has under 550,000 distinct CDR3 sequences, with around a fifth found just once. Source: PBMCs, taken about 21 days after the first yellow fever vaccination. These receptors originate from a man in his late teens or twenties who received the YFV17D yellow fever vaccine. Each CDR3 is given with its conserved first and last residue. The order of the fields is D gene, J gene, clone size, V gene, CDR3 DNA, CDR3 protein. D genes are given only for firm matches. Clone size appears in some rows only: once, few, many, or a class for an expanded clone.

D: TRBD1
J: TRBJ2-3
size: NA
V: TRBV7-2
DNA: TGTGCCAGCAGGGAGCCGGGACAGGGAACAGATACGCAGTATTTT
CDR3: CASREPGQGTDTQYF

D: NA
J: TRBJ2-2
size: NA
V: TRBV9
DNA: TGTGCCAGCAGCGTAGTAGCCCGGCCATATGACACCGGGGAGCTGTTTTTT
CDR3: CASSVVARPYDTGELFF

D: NA
J: TRBJ2-5
size: NA
V: TRBV12-3/TRBV12-4
DNA: TGTGCCAGCAGTTTATCAGGCACAGTATCACAAGAGACCCAGTACTTC
CDR3: CASSLSGTVSQETQYF

D: TRBD1
J: TRBJ2-5
size: NA
V: TRBV2
DNA: TGTGCCAGCAGGCCAGGGGGCAGTTCAGGAGAGACCCAGTACTTC
CDR3: CASRPGGSSGETQYF

D: NA
J: TRBJ2-2
size: NA
V: TRBV24-1
DNA: TGTGCCACCAGTGAGCCCCACGCGGGGACCGGGGAGCTGTTTTTT
CDR3: CATSEPHAGTGELFF

D: NA
J: TRBJ2-1
size: NA
V: TRBV9
DNA: TGTGCCAGCAGTGACGGGGACTTTTTATACAATGAGCAGTTCTTC
CDR3: CASSDGDFLYNEQFF

D: NA
J: TRBJ1-4
size: NA
V: TRBV29-1
DNA: TGCAGCGTGGCGCCGGGCGGGCGTAATGAAAAACTGTTTTTT
CDR3: CSVAPGGRNEKLFF

D: TRBD2
J: TRBJ2-3
size: few
V: TRBV24-1
DNA: TGTGCCACCAGTGATCCACCGGCGGGACTAGCCTACGCAGATACGCAGTATTTT
CDR3: CATSDPPAGLAYADTQYF

D: TRBD2
J: TRBJ2-3
size: many
V: TRBV5-6
DNA: TGTGCCAGCAGCTTGGGGACCGCGGGGGGGCTAACAGATACGCAGTATTTT
CDR3: CASSLGTAGGLTDTQYF

D: NA
J: TRBJ2-2
size: NA
V: TRBV7-8
DNA: TGTGCCAGCAGCCAAGACTGGCACTCGAACACCGGGGAGCTGTTTTTT
CDR3: CASSQDWHSNTGELFF

D: NA
J: TRBJ2-5
size: many
V: TRBV5-1
DNA: TGCGCCAGCAGCTTGGGGACCCAAGAGACCCAGTACTTC
CDR3: CASSLGTQETQYF

D: NA
J: TRBJ2-3
size: few
V: TRBV4-1
DNA: TGCGCCAGCAGCCAAGTCGCCCACCCCACAGATACGCAGTATTTT
CDR3: CASSQVAHPTDTQYF

D: TRBD2
J: TRBJ2-3
size: few
V: TRBV9
DNA: TGTGCCAGCAGCGTACTAGCGGGATCAGATACGCAGTATTTT
CDR3: CASSVLAGSDTQYF

D: NA
J: TRBJ1-5
size: NA
V: TRBV6-6
DNA: TGTGCCAGCAGTTCCGCCGGGGAGATGTCCCAGCATTTT
CDR3: CASSSAGEMSQHF

D: NA
J: TRBJ1-1
size: few
V: TRBV20-1
DNA: TGCAGTGCTACCAGGGGCGCGGGGACTGAAGCTTTCTTT
CDR3: CSATRGAGTEAFF

D: TRBD1
J: TRBJ2-7
size: few
V: TRBV29-1
DNA: TGCAGCGTTGCAGGGGACAGTTCCTACGAGCAGTACTTC
CDR3: CSVAGDSSYEQYF

D: TRBD2
J: TRBJ2-1
size: NA
V: TRBV4-3
DNA: TGCGCCAGCAGCCAAGAAAGGCGTGGACTAGCCACGTTCTTC
CDR3: CASSQERRGLATFF

D: NA
J: TRBJ1-1
size: many
V: TRBV18
DNA: TGTGCCAGCTCAATACAAGTAAACACTGAAGCTTTCTTT
CDR3: CASSIQVNTEAFF

D: TRBD1
J: TRBJ1-2
size: few
V: TRBV9
DNA: TGTGCCAGCAGCGTAGGACAGGGTGGAAACTATGGCTACACCTTC
CDR3: CASSVGQGGNYGYTF

D: NA
J: TRBJ2-5
size: NA
V: TRBV4-3
DNA: TGCGCCAGCAGCCCTTCCCCGACTCTCGCTCGGGCCCAGTACTTC
CDR3: CASSPSPTLARAQYF

D: TRBD2
J: TRBJ2-1
size: once
V: TRBV5-1
DNA: TGCGCCAGCAGCCCCGGAAGCGGGGGGTCCTACAATGAGCAGTTCTTC
CDR3: CASSPGSGGSYNEQFF

D: TRBD2
J: TRBJ2-5
size: few
V: TRBV4-3
DNA: TGCGCCAGCAGCCCAACCTATAGCGGGGGAGGAGAGACCCAGTACTTC
CDR3: CASSPTYSGGGETQYF

D: NA
J: TRBJ1-1
size: few
V: TRBV5-5
DNA: TGTGCCAGCAGCGTCGACGGTACAATGAACACTGAAGCTTTCTTT
CDR3: CASSVDGTMNTEAFF

D: NA
J: TRBJ2-5
size: NA
V: TRBV7-2
DNA: TGTGCCAGCAGCTCTCCCAGGGGGGGCGAAGAGACCCAGTACTTC
CDR3: CASSSPRGGEETQYF

D: NA
J: TRBJ2-3
size: NA
V: TRBV13
DNA: TGTGCCAGCATGAAAGATATTTCTAGCACAGATACGCAGTATTTT
CDR3: CASMKDISSTDTQYF

D: NA
J: TRBJ2-1
size: NA
V: TRBV5-5
DNA: TGTGCCAGCAGCCACCGGGACTTCGCCTACAATGAGCAGTTCTTC
CDR3: CASSHRDFAYNEQFF

D: NA
J: TRBJ1-1
size: few
V: TRBV20-1
DNA: TGCAGTGCAGCTGGACATAACACTGAAGCTTTCTTT
CDR3: CSAAGHNTEAFF

D: TRBD2
J: TRBJ2-7
size: NA
V: TRBV20-1
DNA: TGCAGTGCTATGGGGATACTAGCGGGGGCTCCCTACGAGCAGTACTTC
CDR3: CSAMGILAGAPYEQYF

D: NA
J: TRBJ1-1
size: once
V: TRBV27
DNA: TGTGCCAGCAGTTTTGGAGGGGGTATCACTGAAGCTTTCTTT
CDR3: CASSFGGGITEAFF

D: NA
J: TRBJ2-5
size: few
V: TRBV6-2/TRBV6-3
DNA: TGTGCCAGCAGTTACATATTAGCGGAAGAGACCCAGTACTTC
CDR3: CASSYILAEETQYF

D: NA
J: TRBJ2-1
size: NA
V: TRBV19
DNA: TGTGCCAGTAGTAGGCTCGGAGCGAGCCCCTACAATGAGCAGTTCTTC
CDR3: CASSRLGASPYNEQFF

D: NA
J: TRBJ2-5
size: few
V: TRBV29-1
DNA: TGCAGCGTTGCCAGGGGGGGGGAGACCCAGTACTTC
CDR3: CSVARGGETQYF

D: TRBD1
J: TRBJ1-5
size: NA
V: TRBV20-1
DNA: TGCAGTGCTAATAGTTATGTAGGGGGCGTTCAGCCCCAGCATTTT
CDR3: CSANSYVGGVQPQHF

D: NA
J: TRBJ2-5
size: few
V: TRBV20-1
DNA: TGCAGTGCTCAAACCGGGACACAAGAGACCCAGTACTTC
CDR3: CSAQTGTQETQYF

D: TRBD1
J: TRBJ2-1
size: few
V: TRBV7-9
DNA: TGTGCCAGCAGCTTAGCCTGGGACAGGGGTTACAATGAGCAGTTCTTC
CDR3: CASSLAWDRGYNEQFF